This T cell receptor beta chain appears in the sequencing data of a study of beta chain features in type 1 diabetes. Overall study: Age and gender were similar between patients and healthy donors, as were cell yields.

Germline values: CDR1 SGHTA, CDR2 FQGNSA. Trimming shortened V by 5 bases and J by 4 bases, and 17 bases separated the two germline ends. The CDR3 loop spans 16 amino acids. The investigators reverse transcribed all of the isolated RNA, so they sequenced expressed TCRB transcripts. Clones were sequenced by immunoSEQ multiplex PCR, and TCRdb holds only the in-frame ones, with some missing. The sample gives 53,000 or so clones, 55% to 75% of which show up once; approximately 0.3% is in the top ten. In this sample, this clone turned up a few times. Antigen specificity is unknown. Points from the study as a whole: Small HLA sub-analyses could not settle whether HLA shapes TCRB rearrangement. Shortening that was moderate but significant affected the TCRB CDR3s of Type 1 diabetes patients in all four CD4+ subsets. An over-representation of cells with high TCR expression could result from cDNA sequencing. Insertions were fewer and deletions more numerous at VDJ junctions in type 1 diabetes patients.

The clonotype originates from a woman in her twenties or thirties with type 1 diabetes. The source material was stem cell memory CD4+ T cells from blood. V gene TRBV7-2 combines with J gene TRBJ1-4; the D gene is possibly TRBD1 (5 bases). CDR3: CASSPWVGGLNEKLFF. As DNA, the CDR3 is TGTGCCAGCAGCCCTTGGGTTGGGGGACTTAATGAAAAACTGTTTTTT.